This TCR beta chain emerged from a study of read filtering for tumor transcriptome and immune sequencing. This clonotype was seen at least ten times. This library used roughly 400 ng RNA and molecular barcoded adaptors spanning alpha/delta and beta/gamma chains. TCRdb reprocessed the reads via MiXCR and lists one record per CDR3 protein. The profile shows more than 55,000 distinct CDR3 sequences, approximately 19% of them singletons. The receptor was isolated from a donor older than 35 with multiple myeloma. The sample comprised a population of CD138-negative cells sorted from bone marrow.

The CDR3 loop is CASVWRWTGGEKLFF. The CDR3 bases are TGTGCCAGCGTCTGGCGGTGGACAGGGGGCGAAAAACTGTTTTTT. The rearrangement joins TRBV2 to TRBJ1-4; TRBD1 matches 11 bases. The junction had 10 bases not matched to a gene; V was cut back by 8 bases and J by 8 bases. Germline V lookup: CDR1 SNHLY, CDR2 FYNNEI. This CDR3 is 15 amino acids long.